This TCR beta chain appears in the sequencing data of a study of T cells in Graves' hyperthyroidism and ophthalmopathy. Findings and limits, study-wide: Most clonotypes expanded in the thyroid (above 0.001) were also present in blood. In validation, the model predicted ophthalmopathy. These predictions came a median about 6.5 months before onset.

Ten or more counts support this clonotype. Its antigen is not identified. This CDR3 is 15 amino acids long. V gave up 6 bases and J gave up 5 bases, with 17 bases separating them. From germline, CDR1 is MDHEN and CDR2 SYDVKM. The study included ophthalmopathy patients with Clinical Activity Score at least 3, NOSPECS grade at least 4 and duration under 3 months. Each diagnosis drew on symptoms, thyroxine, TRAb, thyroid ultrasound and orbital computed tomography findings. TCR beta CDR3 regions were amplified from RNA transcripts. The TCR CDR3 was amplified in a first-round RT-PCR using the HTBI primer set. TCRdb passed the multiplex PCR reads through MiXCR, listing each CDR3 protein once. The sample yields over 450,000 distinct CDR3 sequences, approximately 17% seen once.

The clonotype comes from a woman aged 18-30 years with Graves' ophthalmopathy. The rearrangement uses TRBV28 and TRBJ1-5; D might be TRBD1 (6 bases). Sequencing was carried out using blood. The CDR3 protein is CASSTTFRGDQPQHF. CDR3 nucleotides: TGTGCCAGCAGCACCACCTTCAGGGGCGATCAGCCCCAGCATTTT.